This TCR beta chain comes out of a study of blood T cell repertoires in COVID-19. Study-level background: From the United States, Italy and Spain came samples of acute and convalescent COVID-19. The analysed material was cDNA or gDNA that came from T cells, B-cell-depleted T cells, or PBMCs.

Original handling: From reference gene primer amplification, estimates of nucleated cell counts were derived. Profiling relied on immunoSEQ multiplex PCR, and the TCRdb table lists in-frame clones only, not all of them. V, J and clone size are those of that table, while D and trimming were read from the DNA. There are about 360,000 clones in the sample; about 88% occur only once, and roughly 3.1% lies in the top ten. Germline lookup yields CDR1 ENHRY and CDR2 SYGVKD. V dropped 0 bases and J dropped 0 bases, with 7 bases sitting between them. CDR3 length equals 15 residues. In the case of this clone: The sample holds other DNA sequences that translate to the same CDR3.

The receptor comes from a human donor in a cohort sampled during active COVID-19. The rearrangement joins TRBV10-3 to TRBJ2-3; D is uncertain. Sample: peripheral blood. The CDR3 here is CAISESRTSTDTQYF. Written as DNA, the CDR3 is TGTGCCATCAGTGAGTCGCGAACTAGCACAGATACGCAGTATTTT.